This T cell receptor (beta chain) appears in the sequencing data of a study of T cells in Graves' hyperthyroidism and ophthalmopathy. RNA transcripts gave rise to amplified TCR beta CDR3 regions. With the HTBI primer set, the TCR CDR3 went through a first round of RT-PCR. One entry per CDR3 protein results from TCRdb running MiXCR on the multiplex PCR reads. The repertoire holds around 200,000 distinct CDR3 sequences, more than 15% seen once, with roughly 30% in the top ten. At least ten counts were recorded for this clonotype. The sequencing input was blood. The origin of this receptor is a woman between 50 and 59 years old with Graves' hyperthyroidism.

For the CDR3, the DNA is TGTGCCAGCTCACCGAGGGCCCGGGGGGTCACAGATACGCAGTATTTT. It yields the protein CASSPRARGVTDTQYF. The V and J genes are TRBV18 and TRBJ2-3, with TRBD2 matching 7 bases. The V gene's germline CDR1 is KGHSH and CDR2 LQKENI. The V gene end was trimmed by 3 bases and the J gene end by 2 bases; junction bases not matched to a gene: 8. The CDR3 spans 16 residues.